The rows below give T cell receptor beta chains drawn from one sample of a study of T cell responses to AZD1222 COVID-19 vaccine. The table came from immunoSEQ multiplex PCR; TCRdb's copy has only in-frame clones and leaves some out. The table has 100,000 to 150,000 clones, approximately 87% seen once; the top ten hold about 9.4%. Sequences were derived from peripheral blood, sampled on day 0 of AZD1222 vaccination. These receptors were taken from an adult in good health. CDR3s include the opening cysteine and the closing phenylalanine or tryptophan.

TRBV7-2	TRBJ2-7	CASSLSWRNQGQYF
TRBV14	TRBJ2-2	CASSSLSGGLAGELFF
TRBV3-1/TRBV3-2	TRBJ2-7	CASSQATSGRASYEQYF
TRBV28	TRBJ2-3	CASSLTTGGGTDTQYF
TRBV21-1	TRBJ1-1	CASSSRVGHRTEAFF
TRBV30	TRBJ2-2	CAWSWLAGKVVPGELFF
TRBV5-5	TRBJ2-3	CASSSLMSASTDTQYF
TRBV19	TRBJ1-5	CASSGRGRLGQPQHF
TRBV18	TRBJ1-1	CASSPMSGDRVGGRTEAFF
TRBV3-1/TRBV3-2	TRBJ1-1	CASKRSRGLLSGAFF
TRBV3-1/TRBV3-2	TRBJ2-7	CASSQGPGTGRYEQYF
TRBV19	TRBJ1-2	CASSPRDRGPSYTF
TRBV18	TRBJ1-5	CASSPTGTGGRYQPQHF
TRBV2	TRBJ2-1	CASRVYNEQFF
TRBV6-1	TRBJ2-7	CASSEGGDYEQYF
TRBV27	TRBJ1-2	CASSWAGGAYGYTF
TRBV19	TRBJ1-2	CASHPGSAYYGYTF
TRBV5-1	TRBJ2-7	CASSSGGGGEYEQYF
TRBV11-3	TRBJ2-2	CASSASGTSGSTGELFF
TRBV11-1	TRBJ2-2	CASSTGTANTGELFF
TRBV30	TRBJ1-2	CAWSVRGANYGYTF
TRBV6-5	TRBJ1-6	CASTLNNSPLHF
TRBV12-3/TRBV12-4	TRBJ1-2	CASSLSGFGYTF
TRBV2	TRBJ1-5	CASSPRTGGQPQHF
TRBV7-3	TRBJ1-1	CASSLSTAPTEAFF
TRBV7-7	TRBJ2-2	CASSRTVTTGELFF
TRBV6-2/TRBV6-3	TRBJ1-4	CASSYSSTREDYNEKLFF
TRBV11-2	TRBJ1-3	CASSFQASGNTIYF